This T cell receptor beta chain was sequenced during a study of blood T cells in healthy people across ages. J gave up 8 bases and V 6 bases, and 11 bases lay outside the gene matches. CDR3 size: 15 residues. The germline V gene encodes CDR1 SQVTM and CDR2 ANQGSEA. This clonotype was detected a few times. A sample-barcoded 5' primer and a J-beta primer mix were used in a second PCR of roughly 7 to 11 cycles. One entry per CDR3 protein, called by TCRdb with MiXCR from the 5' RACE reads. The data hold roughly 730,000 distinct CDR3 sequences, with around 50% observed a single time. The sequenced sample consisted of blood. J is TRBJ1-4 and V is TRBV29-1; 11 bases fit TRBD1. This sequence was found in a man aged 35 to 55 in good health. Here the CDR3 reads CSVQDLRDRGEKLFF. As DNA, the CDR3 is TGCAGCGTCCAAGACCTCCGGGACAGGGGGGAAAAACTGTTTTTT.